This T cell receptor (beta chain) was documented in a study of blood T cell repertoires in COVID-19. Study summary: Donors in the United States, Italy and Spain gave samples during acute or convalescent COVID-19.

Methods used by the authors: Nucleated cell number was recorded as an estimate derived from reference gene primer amplification. Only in-frame clones appear in the TCRdb table, and some are missing; sequencing was by immunoSEQ multiplex PCR. V and J calls and clone size are as listed in that table; D and trimming were resolved from the DNA. The data hold about 230,000 clones, with around 80% observed a single time. The CDR3 extends over 17 amino acids. Per the germline V gene, CDR1 is MGHRA and CDR2 is YSYEKL. V gave up 3 bases and J gave up 5 bases; unmatched junction bases: 12. The V gene is TRBV4-1, the J gene TRBJ2-3; 9 nucleotides align to TRBD2. The sequenced sample consisted of peripheral blood. The sequence was obtained from a woman aged 35 to 49 who had recovered from COVID-19. CDR3 nucleotide sequence: TGCGCCAGCAGCCAGGCTAGCGGGGATGGTAGGAGAGATACGCAGTATTTT. As protein: CASSQASGDGRRDTQYF.